Below are 5 T cell receptor beta chains sequenced from a single sample in a study of T cell changes during pregnancy in multiple sclerosis. Generated by immunoSEQ multiplex PCR, the TCRdb table keeps only in-frame clones and is missing some. This sample has approximately 110,000 clones, with 92% found just once. Material: peripheral blood, obtained in the third trimester of pregnancy. These receptors were collected from a female donor with multiple sclerosis, enrolled in a pregnancy study.

This chain joins TRBV7-9 and TRBJ2-7, with TRBD2 matching over 12 bases. The germline CDR1 and CDR2 sequences are SEHNR and FQNEAQ (reference sequence). The CDR3 covers 15 residues. Trimming at V came to 3 bases and at J to 0 bases, leaving 0 bases not matched to a gene. The CDR3 reads CASSLTSGGSYEQYF. The CDR3 nucleotides are TGTGCCAGCAGCTTGACTAGCGGGGGCTCCTACGAGCAGTACTTC.

In this sample, this clone turned up a few times. V gene TRBV18 combines with J gene TRBJ1-5; D remains ambiguous. CDR1 KGHSH and CDR2 LQKENI come from the germline V gene. CDR3 length equals 14 residues. V was trimmed by 1 base and J by 4 bases, leaving 8 bases between them. The CDR3 DNA is TGTGCCAGCTCACCACAGGCGGGGAATCAGCCCCAGCATTTT. Its translation: CASSPQAGNQPQHF. Full variable domain (remainder filled in from reference TRBV18 and TRBJ1-5): NAGVMQNPRHLVRRRGQEARLRCSPMKGHSHVYWYRQLPEEGLKFMVYLQKENIIDESGMPKERFSAEFPKEGPSILRIQQVVRGDSAAYFCASSPQAGNQPQHFGDGTRLSIL.

The gene calls are TRBV11-2 and TRBJ2-7; 8 bases are a match to TRBD1. Trimming removed 5 bases from V and 4 bases from J; junction bases left unmatched: 10. The CDR3 has 15 amino acids. The V gene's germline CDR1 is SGHAT and CDR2 FQNNGV. CDR3 in DNA: TGTGCCAGCAGCCCCGAGACAGGGGCAATGTACGAGCAGTACTTC. Translation gives CASSPETGAMYEQYF.

The rearrangement uses TRBV5-1 and TRBJ1-1, with TRBD1 matching 7 bases. The CDR3 totals 16 residues. With 4 bases clipped from V and 0 bases from J, the junction kept 9 bases outside the gene matches. In germline, CDR1 is SGHRS, CDR2 YFSETQ. CDR3 in DNA: TGCGCCAGCAGCAACCGGGACAGAGTGATGAACACTGAAGCTTTCTTT. Its protein is CASSNRDRVMNTEAFF.

This chain connects TRBV27 to TRBJ2-7; perhaps TRBD2 as D (6 bases). Germline-derived CDR1 and CDR2 are MNHEY and SMNVEV (reference sequence). This CDR3 has 15 residues. Trimming left V 4 bases short and J 0 bases short, with 13 bases between. CDR3 bases: TGTGCCAGCAGTTACGGGGGAGACCCCTCCTACGAGCAGTACTTC. Translating it yields CASSYGGDPSYEQYF.